A selection of T cell receptor beta chains follows, all from one sample in a study of blood T cell repertoires in COVID-19. Sequenced by immunoSEQ multiplex PCR; TCRdb stores in-frame clones only, minus some. The sample carries about 270,000 clones, 80% to 90% recorded once. The sample consisted of peripheral blood. These receptors were collected from a man older than 75 with acute or convalescent COVID-19. Each CDR3 is given with its conserved first and last residue. The order of the fields is clone size, J gene, V gene, D gene, CDR3 protein, CDR3 DNA. The D gene is left open where the match is weak. Clone size is not always given. Where it is, it says once, few, many or a class for expanded clones.

>-|TRBJ1-1|TRBV11-3|-
CASSLDESTEAFF
TGTGCCAGCAGCTTAGATGAGTCTACTGAAGCTTTCTTT
>-|TRBJ2-2|TRBV27|-
CASSPRGLNTGELFF
TGTGCCAGCAGTCCTAGGGGCCTGAACACCGGGGAGCTGTTTTTT
>few|TRBJ1-1|TRBV7-2|-
CASSLLQGSFLNTEAFF
TGTGCCAGCAGCTTATTGCAGGGAAGTTTTTTGAACACTGAAGCTTTCTTT
>-|TRBJ1-6|TRBV21-1|-
CASSKGGDSSYNSPLHF
TGTGCCAGCAGCAAAGGAGGAGACAGCTCCTATAATTCACCCCTCCACTTT
>-|TRBJ2-1|TRBV6-5|-
CASSSTQLQAHEQFF
TGTGCCAGCAGTTCCACCCAGTTGCAGGCCCATGAGCAGTTCTTC
>-|TRBJ2-3|TRBV5-4|TRBD2
CASSLGLAGVGTDTQYF
TGTGCCAGCAGCTTGGGGTTAGCGGGAGTTGGCACAGATACGCAGTATTTT
>-|TRBJ1-4|TRBV28|TRBD1
CASQGQGVRKLFF
TGTGCCAGCCAAGGACAGGGCGTGCGCAAACTGTTTTTT
>-|TRBJ2-5|TRBV27|-
CASSFQGRKEETQYF
TGTGCCAGCAGTTTCCAGGGCAGGAAGGAAGAGACCCAGTACTTC
>-|TRBJ1-2|TRBV11-2|TRBD1
CASSLEPGGGYTF
TGTGCCAGCAGCTTAGAGCCAGGGGGCGGCTACACCTTC
>-|TRBJ2-3|TRBV6-2/TRBV6-3|-
CASSKGLHASTDTQYF
TGTGCCAGCAGTAAGGGACTGCACGCTAGCACAGATACGCAGTATTTT
>-|TRBJ1-5|TRBV11-2|-
CASSLDLGRNQPQHF
TGTGCCAGCAGCTTAGATCTAGGTAGGAATCAGCCCCAGCATTTT
>-|TRBJ1-2|TRBV5-1|-
CASSREPTGNYGYTF
TGCGCCAGCAGCAGGGAACCTACAGGGAACTATGGCTACACCTTC
>-|TRBJ1-5|TRBV18|TRBD1
CASSPPGQGASNQPQHF
TGTGCCAGCTCACCACCAGGACAGGGCGCGAGCAATCAGCCCCAGCATTTT
>-|TRBJ2-3|TRBV5-4|-
CASSHIGSNTRGTQYF
TGTGCCAGCAGCCACATAGGGTCCAATACTCGGGGTACGCAGTATTTT
>-|TRBJ1-4|TRBV4-1|TRBD1
CASSQEGTGGYNEKLFF
TGCGCCAGCAGCCAAGAGGGAACAGGGGGCTACAATGAAAAACTGTTTTTT
>-|TRBJ2-7|TRBV28|-
CASSYPNRYEQYF
TGTGCCAGCAGTTACCCCAATCGGTACGAGCAGTACTTC
>-|TRBJ1-1|TRBV28|TRBD1
CASSQTGGRTEAFF
TGTGCCAGCAGCCAGACAGGGGGTAGGACTGAAGCTTTCTTT
>-|TRBJ1-2|TRBV7-9|TRBD1
CASSGRDRTYGYTF
TGTGCCAGCAGCGGCCGGGACAGAACCTATGGCTACACCTTC
>-|TRBJ2-2|TRBV6-5|-
CASSYRGWVGELFF
TGTGCCAGCAGTTACAGAGGTTGGGTCGGGGAGCTGTTTTTT
>few|TRBJ2-2|TRBV2|TRBD2
CASSVPGLAYTGELFF
TGTGCCAGCAGTGTCCCGGGACTAGCGTACACCGGGGAGCTGTTTTTT
>once|TRBJ2-7|TRBV6-5|TRBD1
CATTDRGPREQYF
TGTGCCACCACGGACAGGGGGCCAAGGGAGCAGTACTTC
>-|TRBJ2-7|TRBV7-9|TRBD2
CASSFGTTSYEQYF
TGTGCCAGCAGCTTTGGGACTACCTCCTACGAGCAGTACTTC
>-|TRBJ2-3|TRBV5-1|-
CASSLEIGMADTQYF
TGCGCCAGCAGCTTGGAGATCGGGATGGCAGATACGCAGTATTTT
>-|TRBJ2-4|TRBV28|-
CASSPPTGSNIQYF
TGTGCCAGCAGTCCGCCGACAGGTAGTAACATTCAGTACTTC
>-|TRBJ2-3|TRBV6-5|-
CASTQMGVRTDTQYF
TGTGCCAGCACTCAAATGGGAGTACGCACAGATACGCAGTATTTT
>-|TRBJ2-2|TRBV21-1|-
CASTLFLGTGDTGELFF
TGTGCCAGCACCCTTTTCCTCGGGACAGGGGACACCGGGGAGCTGTTTTTT
>-|TRBJ2-5|TRBV28|TRBD1
CAIRQGGSSGTQYF
TGTGCCATCCGACAGGGTGGTTCCTCGGGGACCCAGTACTTC
>-|TRBJ2-5|TRBV25-1|TRBD1
CASSYRTGETQYF
TGTGCCAGCAGTTACCGGACAGGGGAGACCCAGTACTTC
>-|TRBJ2-1|TRBV10-3|-
CAISGRDGNEQFF
TGTGCCATCAGTGGGAGGGACGGGAATGAGCAGTTCTTC
>-|TRBJ2-2|TRBV6-2/TRBV6-3|TRBD1
CASRRTGSHTGELFF
TGTGCCAGCCGCCGGACAGGCTCACACACCGGGGAGCTGTTTTTT